The rows below give T cell receptor beta chains drawn from one sample of a study of T cell responses to AZD1222 COVID-19 vaccine. Assay: immunoSEQ multiplex PCR; the TCRdb copy retains only in-frame clones and omits some. The table lists 170,000 or so clones, around 92% of them singletons. Sample: peripheral blood, taken on day 0 of AZD1222 vaccination. These receptor sequences come from an adult in good health. Both conserved end residues are part of each CDR3. Each record gives: J gene, D gene, V gene, CDR3 protein, CDR3 DNA. D genes are given only for firm matches.

>TRBJ2-5|TRBD2|TRBV7-9
CASSPRGGLAVGTQYF
TGTGCCAGCAGCCCCCGCGGGGGGCTAGCGGTCGGGACCCAGTACTTC
>TRBJ1-3|TRBD1|TRBV7-6
CASSLYRSQGASTGNTIYF
TGTGCCAGCAGCTTATATAGGAGTCAGGGGGCTTCTACTGGAAACACCATATATTTT
>TRBJ2-3|.|TRBV5-8
CASRGLGDTQYF
TGTGCCAGCAGGGGTCTGGGAGATACGCAGTATTTT
>TRBJ2-7|.|TRBV28
CASSYLLGKGWEQYF
TGTGCCAGCAGTTACTTACTGGGTAAGGGGTGGGAGCAGTACTTC
>TRBJ1-2|.|TRBV6-5
CASSPVGGAYGYTF
TGTGCCAGCAGTCCGGTGGGTGGGGCCTATGGCTACACCTTC
>TRBJ1-2|.|TRBV19
CASSIIVLGGYTF
TGTGCCAGTAGTATAATCGTTCTGGGTGGCTACACCTTC
>TRBJ1-2|.|TRBV7-2
CASSLVLGSYGYTF
TGTGCCAGCAGCTTAGTTCTGGGCAGCTATGGCTACACCTTC
>TRBJ1-1|.|TRBV7-8
CASSSKRWGPGTEAFF
TGTGCCAGCAGCTCCAAACGATGGGGGCCGGGGACTGAAGCTTTCTTT
>TRBJ1-3|.|TRBV6-5
CASSNTQGTGNTIYF
TGTGCCAGCAGTAACACACAGGGTACTGGAAACACCATATATTTT
>TRBJ2-5|.|TRBV5-6
CASSTMGGHQETQYF
TGTGCCAGCAGCACCATGGGGGGGCACCAAGAGACCCAGTACTTC
>TRBJ2-1|TRBD2|TRBV9
CASSTNLGASGGAVDEQFF
TGTGCCAGCAGCACAAACCTAGGGGCTAGCGGGGGGGCCGTGGATGAGCAGTTCTTC